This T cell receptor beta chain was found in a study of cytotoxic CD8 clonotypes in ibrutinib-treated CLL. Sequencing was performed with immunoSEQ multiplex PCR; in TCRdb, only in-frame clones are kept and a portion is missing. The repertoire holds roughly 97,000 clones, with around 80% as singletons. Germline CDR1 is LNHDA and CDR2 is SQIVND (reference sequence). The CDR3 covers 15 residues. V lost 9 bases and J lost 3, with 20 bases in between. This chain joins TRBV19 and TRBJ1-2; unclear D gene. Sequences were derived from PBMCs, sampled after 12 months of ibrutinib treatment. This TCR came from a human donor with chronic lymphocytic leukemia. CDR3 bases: TGTGCCAGCTCCCTCGACGGTTCCCTGGACTATGGCTACACCTTC. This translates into CASSLDGSLDYGYTF.